The TCR beta chain under discussion was sequenced for a study of blood T cells in healthy people across ages. Germline-derived CDR1 and CDR2 are SGHRS and YFSETQ. CDR3 length equals 16 residues. With a J-beta primer mix and a sample-barcoded 5' primer, a second PCR ran about 7 to 11 cycles. Sequencing of every sample gave 2.5 million or more CDR3-containing paired-end reads. In TCRdb, the 5' RACE reads were re-called with MiXCR into one record per CDR3 protein. The data contain approximately 800,000 distinct CDR3 sequences, less than 70% of them singletons. This clonotype was detected once. Healthy Caucasians from Russia aged 6 to 90 served as donors.

This receptor was obtained from a man older than 75 in good health. The chain couples TRBV5-1 to TRBJ2-1; TRBD2 is a possible D gene (6 bases). The J call is uncertain, as TRBJ2-7 better fits the DNA end. Sequencing input: blood. CDR3: CASSYTGTGGYSEQYF. CDR3 sequence (DNA): TGCGCCAGCAGCTATACCGGGACCGGAGGGTACAGTGAGCAGTACTTC.